Following are 24 T cell receptor beta chains from one sample sequenced in a study of blood T cell repertoires in COVID-19. The assay was immunoSEQ multiplex PCR, and TCRdb's table has in-frame clones only and misses some. This sample has around 150,000 clones; about 86% occur once, and the top ten carry more than 3%. The material sequenced was peripheral blood. Every receptor here comes from a man between 70 and 80 years old with acute or convalescent COVID-19.

This clone appeared a single time. Other DNA variants within this sample encode the same CDR3. The chain is built from TRBV6-5 and TRBJ1-5, with 9 bases fitting TRBD1. The CDR3 spans 15 residues. Germline V lookup: CDR1 MNHEY, CDR2 SVGAGI. The V and J ends lost 6 bases and 3 bases, in that order; junction bases with no gene match: 6. CDR3 region: CASSPGTGSNQPQHF. The CDR3 DNA follows: TGTGCCAGCAGCCCAGGGACAGGGTCCAATCAGCCCCAGCATTTT.

The CDR3 reads CASSPGSAWETQYF. The CDR3 DNA is TGTGCCAGCTCACCCGGGTCAGCGTGGGAGACCCAGTACTTC. The chain couples TRBV18 to TRBJ2-5; no definite D call. The CDR3 consists of 14 residues. The V and J ends lost 3 bases and 5 bases respectively, with 13 bases between them. Germline values: CDR1 KGHSH, CDR2 LQKENI.

The CDR3: CASSQARLGDNEQFF. The DNA of the CDR3 is TGTGCCAGCAGCCAAGCACGCCTAGGTGACAATGAGCAGTTCTTC. V usage is TRBV3-1 (or the pseudogene TRBV3-2) and J usage is TRBJ2-1; D is unclear. CDR3 length equals 15 residues. The germline CDR1 and CDR2 sequences are LGHDT and YNNKEL (reference sequence). The V end lost 1 base, the J end lost 5 bases, and 12 bases lay between the germline ends.

In its sample, this clone was seen once. The rearrangement links TRBV6-4 to TRBJ2-3; TRBD2 agrees at 12 bases. The CDR3 is 18 residues long. After removal of 4 bases from V and 1 base from J, the junction contained 9 bases not matched to a gene. CDR1 and CDR2 from the germline V gene are MRHNA and SNTAGT. The CDR3: CASSGRASGRECTDTQYF. CDR3 sequence (DNA): TGTGCCAGCAGTGGAAGGGCTAGCGGGAGGGAATGCACAGATACGCAGTATTTT.

CDR3 sequence reads: CASSLEPAGGHTGELFF. The DNA for the CDR3 is TGTGCCAGCAGCTTGGAGCCGGCGGGAGGCCACACCGGGGAGCTGTTTTTT. The V gene is TRBV5-4, the J gene TRBJ2-2, with 8 bases aligning to TRBD2. This CDR3 has 17 residues. Looked up from germline, CDR1 is SGHNT and CDR2 is YYREEE (reference sequence). V was clipped by 0 bases and J by 3 bases; unmatched bases: 7.

The rearrangement links TRBV7-2 to TRBJ2-7, with D tentatively TRBD2 (6 bases). Between the trimmed V and J ends, which lost 1 base and 0 bases, there was a span of 7 bases. Germline assignment: CDR1 SGHTA and CDR2 FQGNSA. This CDR3 region has 14 residues. CDR3 DNA sequence: TGTGCCAGCAGCTTAGACGGGAGCTCCTACGAGCAGTACTTC. It yields the protein CASSLDGSSYEQYF.

The chain recombines TRBV6-5 with TRBJ1-2, with D perhaps TRBD1 (6 bases). The CDR3 is 14 amino acids. V lost 6 bases and J 1 base, leaving 12 bases between the germline ends. Per germline, CDR1 MNHEY and CDR2 SVGAGI. This CDR3 reads CASSTDRLNYGYTF. CDR3 bases: TGTGCCAGCAGCACCGACAGGCTTAACTATGGCTACACCTTC.

The chain couples TRBV28 to TRBJ1-6, with TRBD1 as a possible D gene (6 bases). V was trimmed by 3 bases and J by 9 bases, leaving 9 bases between them. The CDR3 runs 13 residues. Germline V gene data show CDR1 as MDHEN and CDR2 as SYDVKM. CDR3 bases: TGTGCCAGCAGTTTCCCAGGGGTTTCACCCCTCCACTTT. Translation: CASSFPGVSPLHF.

The rearrangement joins TRBV5-1 to TRBJ2-1, with 7 positions matching TRBD2. CDR3 size: 16 residues. CDR1 and CDR2 from the germline V gene are SGHRS and YFSETQ. Trimming at V came to 0 bases and at J to 7 bases, leaving 10 bases not matched to a gene. This CDR3 reads CASSLGRLAAQNEQFF. CDR3 DNA sequence: TGCGCCAGCAGCTTGGGCCGGCTAGCGGCCCAGAATGAGCAGTTCTTC.

The CDR3 loop is CASSQAGVTGNTIYF. The DNA of the CDR3 is TGTGCCAGCAGCCAAGCGGGAGTTACTGGAAACACCATATATTTT. V gene TRBV3-1 (or the pseudogene TRBV3-2) combines with J gene TRBJ1-3; D call uncertain. This CDR3 has 15 residues. V was trimmed by 1 base and J by 2 bases, leaving 9 bases between them. Germline CDR1 is LGHDT and CDR2 is YNNKEL (reference sequence).

This clone showed up just once. The rearrangement links TRBV28 to TRBJ2-7, with 10 bases that match TRBD1. This CDR3 has 14 amino acids. Germline trimming cut 8 bases from V and 6 bases from J; bases unmatched to any gene: 10. Germline V gene lookup returns CDR1 MDHEN and CDR2 SYDVKM. DNA of the CDR3: TGTGCCAGCGAGCCGGGACAGGGGCGATCCGAGCAGTACTTC. Protein sequence: CASEPGQGRSEQYF.

This chain links TRBV7-8 with TRBJ2-3, with D possibly matching TRBD2 (6 bases). With 3 bases removed from V and 1 base from J, the gap between germline ends came to 8 bases. The CDR3 sequence is 14 residues long. Germline CDR1 SGHVS, CDR2 FQNEAQ. CDR3 DNA: TGTGCCAGCAGCTTTGGCGGGGGCACAGATACGCAGTATTTT. Its translation: CASSFGGGTDTQYF.

This chain connects TRBV4-1 to TRBJ1-2; tentatively, D is TRBD1 (6 bases). V lost 4 bases, J lost 0 bases, and 6 bases lay in between. Per germline, CDR1 MGHRA and CDR2 YSYEKL. The CDR3 totals 13 residues. The CDR3 DNA is TGCGCCAGCAGCCGGACAGCTAACTATGGCTACACCTTC. This gives the protein CASSRTANYGYTF.

V gene TRBV9 combines with J gene TRBJ1-6, with D perhaps matching TRBD1 (6 bases). From germline, CDR1 is SGDLS and CDR2 YYNGEE. There are 15 residues in the CDR3. Trimming cost V 2 bases and J 9 bases, with 15 bases left between them. This CDR3 reads CASSVRWDIGSPLHF. The CDR3 nucleotides read TGTGCCAGCAGCGTTAGATGGGACATCGGTTCACCCCTCCACTTT.

The rearrangement uses TRBV7-3 and TRBJ2-3, with D perhaps matching TRBD1 (5 bases). The CDR3 has 14 amino acids. V was shortened by 8 bases and J by 3 bases, with 15 bases between the two germline ends. CDR1 is SGHTA and CDR2 is FQGTGA in the germline V gene. The CDR3 DNA reads TGTGCCAGCCGGCGAACAGGTGGTACAGATACGCAGTATTTT. Protein: CASRRTGGTDTQYF. Together with reference TRBV7-3 and TRBJ2-3, the CDR3 gives the full variable domain: GAGVSQTPSNKVTEKGKYVELRCDPISGHTALYWYRQSLGQGPEFLIYFQGTGAADDSGLPNDRFFAVRPEGSVSTLKIQRTERGDSAVYLCASRRTGGTDTQYFGPGTRLTVL.

V gene TRBV6-5 combines with J gene TRBJ1-2; TRBD1 matches at 7 bases. This CDR3 region has 14 residues. Germline CDR1 is MNHEY and CDR2 is SVGAGI. Losses at the gene ends were 6 bases for V and 9 bases for J; bases not matched to a gene: 13. The CDR3 protein is CASSSLLEQGSYTF. CDR3 DNA sequence: TGTGCCAGCAGCTCCCTACTTGAACAGGGGAGCTACACCTTC.

The chain joins TRBV24-1 to TRBJ1-2; 7 bases map to TRBD1. The V segment lost 3 bases and the J segment 0 bases; nucleotides outside the gene matches: 3. This CDR3 is 15 amino acids long. CDR1 and CDR2 (germline): KGHDR, SFDVKD. CDR3 bases: TGTGCCACCAGTGATCGGGACAGCACTAACTATGGCTACACCTTC. Translating gives CATSDRDSTNYGYTF.

This sequence joins TRBV7-2 and TRBJ2-7; the match to TRBD2 covers 11 bases. The CDR3 covers 17 residues. V lost 5 bases and J lost 3; bases outside the gene matches: 12. CDR1 SGHTA and CDR2 FQGNSA come from the germline V gene. In DNA form, the CDR3 reads TGTGCCAGCAGCGTCACAGGGGGACTAGCGGTCTACTACGAGCAGTACTTC. It is translated as CASSVTGGLAVYYEQYF.

The genes are TRBV19 and TRBJ1-1; possibly TRBD1 for D (6 bases). The V and J ends lost 6 bases and 2 bases respectively, with 16 bases between them. The germline CDR1 and CDR2 sequences are LNHDA and SQIVND (reference sequence). The CDR3 length is 15 residues. The CDR3 loop reads CASRAGESGNTEAFF. DNA for the CDR3: TGTGCCAGTAGAGCAGGGGAGTCGGGCAACACTGAAGCTTTCTTT.

The gene calls are TRBV7-6 and TRBJ1-1; the D gene is possibly TRBD1 (6 bases). The CDR3 is made up of 15 amino acids. With 3 bases removed from V and 0 bases from J, the gap between germline ends came to 11 bases. CDR1 SGHVS and CDR2 FNYEAQ come from the germline V gene. CDR3 loop: CASSLGDTMNTEAFF. The CDR3 nucleotides are TGTGCCAGCAGCTTGGGGGACACGATGAACACTGAAGCTTTCTTT.

The chain links TRBV6-6 to TRBJ1-1, with D tentatively TRBD1 (5 bases). The CDR3 loop spans 16 amino acids. Trimming took 2 bases from V and 1 from J, leaving 14 bases between them. Germline V CDR1 and CDR2: MNHNY, SVGAGI (reference sequence). This CDR3 reads CASSYPTQGGNTEAFF. The CDR3 nucleotides read TGTGCCAGCAGTTACCCCACCCAGGGAGGGAACACTGAAGCTTTCTTT.

The V gene is TRBV29-1, the J gene TRBJ1-2, with 8 positions matching TRBD1. V shed 5 bases and J 8 bases; nucleotides not matched to a gene: 7. This CDR3 contains 12 residues. Looked up from germline, CDR1 is SQVTM and CDR2 is ANQGSEA. The CDR3 bases are TGCAGCGTTCAGGGGGCCGTGGGAGGCTACACCTTC. Encoded protein: CSVQGAVGGYTF.

The rearrangement uses TRBV28 and TRBJ1-2, with 8 positions matching TRBD1. The CDR3 runs 15 residues. J lost 5 bases, V lost 6 bases, and 11 bases had no gene match. Germline-derived CDR1 and CDR2 are MDHEN and SYDVKM. The CDR3 spells CASSPWGRDRYGYTF. CDR3 nucleotides: TGTGCCAGCAGCCCATGGGGCCGGGACAGGTATGGCTACACCTTC.

With respect to this clone: The same CDR3 also results from other DNA sequences found in this sample. The CDR3 coding sequence is TGTGCCAGCAGTTATAGACAGATCTACGAGCAGTACTTC. Its translation is CASSYRQIYEQYF. The V gene is TRBV6-2 or TRBV6-3, the J gene TRBJ2-7; possible D gene TRBD1, 5 bases. This CDR3 region has 13 residues. V was shortened by 3 bases and J by 3 bases, with 9 bases between the two germline ends. Germline V gene data show CDR1 as MNHEY and CDR2 as SVGEGT.